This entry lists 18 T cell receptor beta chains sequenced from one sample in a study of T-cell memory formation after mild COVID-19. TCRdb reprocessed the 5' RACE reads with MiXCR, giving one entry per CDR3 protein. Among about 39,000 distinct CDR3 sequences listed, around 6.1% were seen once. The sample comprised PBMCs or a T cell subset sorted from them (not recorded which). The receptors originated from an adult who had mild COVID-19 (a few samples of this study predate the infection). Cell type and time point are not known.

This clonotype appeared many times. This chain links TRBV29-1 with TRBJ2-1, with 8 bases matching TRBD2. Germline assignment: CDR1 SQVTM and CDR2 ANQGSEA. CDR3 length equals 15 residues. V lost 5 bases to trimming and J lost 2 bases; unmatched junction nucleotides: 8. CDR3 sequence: CSVKVSAGAYNEQFF. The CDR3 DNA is TGCAGCGTTAAGGTATCAGCGGGGGCCTACAATGAGCAGTTCTTC.

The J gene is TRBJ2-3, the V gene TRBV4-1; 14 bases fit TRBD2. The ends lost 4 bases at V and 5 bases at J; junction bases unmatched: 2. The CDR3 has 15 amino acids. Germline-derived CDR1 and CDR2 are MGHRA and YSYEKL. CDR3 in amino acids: CASSRLAGGKDTQYF. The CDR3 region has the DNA TGCGCCAGCAGCCGACTAGCGGGGGGGAAAGATACGCAGTATTTT.

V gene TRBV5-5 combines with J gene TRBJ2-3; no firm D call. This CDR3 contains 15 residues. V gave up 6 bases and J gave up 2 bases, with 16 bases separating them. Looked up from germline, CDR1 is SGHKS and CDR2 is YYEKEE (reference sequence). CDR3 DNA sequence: TGTGCCAGCACCGTTACAGTCACCCTCACAGATACGCAGTATTTT. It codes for CASTVTVTLTDTQYF.

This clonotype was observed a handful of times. CDR3 DNA sequence: TGTGCCACCAGCAGACGGACAGGTTCAGGTGAAAAACTGTTTTTT. Protein sequence: CATSRRTGSGEKLFF. The chain has TRBV15 and TRBJ1-4, with 7 nucleotides matching TRBD1. V lost 2 bases to trimming and J lost 7 bases; unmatched junction nucleotides: 7. The CDR3 is made up of 15 amino acids. Germline V CDR1 and CDR2: LNHNV, YYDKDF (reference sequence).

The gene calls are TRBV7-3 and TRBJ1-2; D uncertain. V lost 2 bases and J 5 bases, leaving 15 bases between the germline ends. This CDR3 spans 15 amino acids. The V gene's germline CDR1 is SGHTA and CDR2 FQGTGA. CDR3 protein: CASSLYVGGKYGYTF. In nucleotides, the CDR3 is TGTGCCAGCAGCTTATATGTAGGCGGAAAGTATGGCTACACCTTC.

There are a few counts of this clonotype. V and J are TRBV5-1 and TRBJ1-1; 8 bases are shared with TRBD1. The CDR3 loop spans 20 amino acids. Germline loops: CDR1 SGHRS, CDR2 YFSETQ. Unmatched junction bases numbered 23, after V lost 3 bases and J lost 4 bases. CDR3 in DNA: TGCGCCAGCAGCTCCGCTTACCCTCAGGGGGCGCCGGAGAGGATCACTGAAGCTTTCTTT. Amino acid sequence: CASSSAYPQGAPERITEAFF.

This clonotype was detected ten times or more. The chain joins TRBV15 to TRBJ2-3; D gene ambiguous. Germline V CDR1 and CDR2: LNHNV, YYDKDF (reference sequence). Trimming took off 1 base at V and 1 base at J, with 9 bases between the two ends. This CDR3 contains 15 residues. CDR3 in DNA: TGTGCCACCAGCAGAGTCTCGTCCCGCACAGATACGCAGTATTTT. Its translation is CATSRVSSRTDTQYF.

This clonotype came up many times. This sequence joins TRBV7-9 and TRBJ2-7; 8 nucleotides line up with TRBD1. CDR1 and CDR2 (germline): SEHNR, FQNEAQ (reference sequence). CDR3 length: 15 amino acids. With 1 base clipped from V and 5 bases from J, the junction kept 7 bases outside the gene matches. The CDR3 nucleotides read TGTGCCAGCAGCTTAGGGCAGGGGGCTCGCGACGAGCAGTACTTC. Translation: CASSLGQGARDEQYF.

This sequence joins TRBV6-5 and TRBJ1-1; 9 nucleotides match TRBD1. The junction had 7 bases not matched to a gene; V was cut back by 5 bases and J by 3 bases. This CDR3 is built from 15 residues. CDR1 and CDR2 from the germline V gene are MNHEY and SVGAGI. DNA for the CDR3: TGTGCCAGCAGTCGCCACGGGACAGGGCACACTGAAGCTTTCTTT. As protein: CASSRHGTGHTEAFF.

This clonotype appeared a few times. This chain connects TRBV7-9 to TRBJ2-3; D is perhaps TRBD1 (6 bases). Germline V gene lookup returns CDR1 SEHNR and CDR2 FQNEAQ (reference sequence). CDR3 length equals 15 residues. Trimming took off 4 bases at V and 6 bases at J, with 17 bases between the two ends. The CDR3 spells CASSWLQGSLDTQYF. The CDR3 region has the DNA TGTGCCAGCAGCTGGCTACAGGGTTCCTTGGATACGCAGTATTTT.

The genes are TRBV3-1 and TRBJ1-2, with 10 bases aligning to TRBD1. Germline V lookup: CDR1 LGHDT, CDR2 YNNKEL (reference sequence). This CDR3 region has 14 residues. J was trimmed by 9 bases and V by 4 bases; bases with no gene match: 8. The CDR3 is CASSRGTGARSYTF. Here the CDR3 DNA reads TGTGCCAGCAGCCGTGGGACAGGGGCTAGGAGCTACACCTTC.

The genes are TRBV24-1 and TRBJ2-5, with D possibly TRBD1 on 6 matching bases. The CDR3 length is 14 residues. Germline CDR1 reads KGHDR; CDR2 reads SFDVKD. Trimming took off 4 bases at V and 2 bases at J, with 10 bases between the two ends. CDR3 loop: CATSDPGTQETQYF. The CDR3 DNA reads TGTGCCACCAGTGACCCCGGGACACAAGAGACCCAGTACTTC.

The CDR3 protein is CASSQRGQGSDTEAFF. DNA of the CDR3: TGCGCCAGCAGCCAACGAGGACAGGGATCGGACACTGAAGCTTTCTTT. The chain carries TRBV5-1 and TRBJ1-1, with TRBD1 matching over 8 bases. The CDR3 has 16 residues. CDR1 SGHRS and CDR2 YFSETQ come from the germline V gene. Trimming at V came to 4 bases and at J to 3 bases, leaving 11 bases not matched to a gene.

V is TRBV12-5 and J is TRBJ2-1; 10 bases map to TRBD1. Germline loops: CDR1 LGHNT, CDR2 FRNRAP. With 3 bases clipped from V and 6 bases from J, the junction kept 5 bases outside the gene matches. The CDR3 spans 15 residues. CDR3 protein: CASGFGTGAANEQFF. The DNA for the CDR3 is TGTGCTAGTGGTTTCGGGACAGGGGCAGCCAATGAGCAGTTCTTC.

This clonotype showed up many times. The CDR3 loop reads CASSFGLAEWARYF. The CDR3 nucleotides read TGTGCCAGCAGCTTTGGCCTTGCTGAATGGGCAAGGTACTTC. The chain joins TRBV7-2 to TRBJ2-4; D gene unclear. The V gene lost 3 bases and the J gene lost 15 bases, with 21 bases spanning the gap. The CDR3 extends over 14 amino acids. From germline, CDR1 is SGHTA and CDR2 FQGNSA.

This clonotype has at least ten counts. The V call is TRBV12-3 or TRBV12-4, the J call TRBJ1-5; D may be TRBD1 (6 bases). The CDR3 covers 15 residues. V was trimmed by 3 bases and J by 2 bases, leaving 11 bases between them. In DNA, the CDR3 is TGTGCCAGCAGTTTTACGGGGGGCGGCAATCAGCCCCAGCATTTT. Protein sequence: CASSFTGGGNQPQHF.

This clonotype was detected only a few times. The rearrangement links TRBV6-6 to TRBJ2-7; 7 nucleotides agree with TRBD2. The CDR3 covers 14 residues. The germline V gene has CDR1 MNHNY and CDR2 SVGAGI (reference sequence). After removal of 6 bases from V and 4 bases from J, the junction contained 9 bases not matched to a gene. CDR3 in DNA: TGTGCCAGCAGCCTCAGGGAGGGAGTTTACGAGCAGTACTTC. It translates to CASSLREGVYEQYF.

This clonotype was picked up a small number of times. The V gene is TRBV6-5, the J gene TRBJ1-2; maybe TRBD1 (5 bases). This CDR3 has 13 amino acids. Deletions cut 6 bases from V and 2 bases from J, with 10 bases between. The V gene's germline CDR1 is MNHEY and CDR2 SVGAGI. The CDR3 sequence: CASRRDRNYGYTF. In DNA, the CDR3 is TGTGCCAGCAGAAGGGACCGGAACTATGGCTACACCTTC.